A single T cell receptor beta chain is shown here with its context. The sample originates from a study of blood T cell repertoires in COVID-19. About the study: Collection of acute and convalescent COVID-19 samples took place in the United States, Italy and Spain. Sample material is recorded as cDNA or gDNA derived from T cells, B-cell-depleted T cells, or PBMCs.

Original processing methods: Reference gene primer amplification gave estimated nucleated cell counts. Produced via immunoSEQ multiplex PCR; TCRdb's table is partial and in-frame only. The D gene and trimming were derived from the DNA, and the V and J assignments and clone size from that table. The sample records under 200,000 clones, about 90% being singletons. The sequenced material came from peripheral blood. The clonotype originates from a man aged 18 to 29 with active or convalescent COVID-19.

CDR3 sequence reads: CASSGGLNEKLFF. CDR3 nucleotides: TGTGCCAGCAGCGGCGGGCTTAATGAAAAACTGTTTTTT. The genes are TRBV9 and TRBJ1-4, with D unclear. Germline CDR1 reads SGDLS; CDR2 reads YYNGEE. This CDR3 has 13 residues. Trimming removed 3 bases from V and 4 bases from J, with 7 bases in between.